Described below is a single T cell receptor beta chain sequence and its context. The repertoire was sequenced with immunoSEQ multiplex PCR; TCRdb's copy has only in-frame clones and lacks some. In the table there are 150,000 or so clones, 90% to 95% of which are singletons. The sample originates from a study of control samples from healthy donors and cancer patients. The CDR3 contains 13 residues. The germline V and J ends were trimmed by 0 bases and 4 bases, with 7 bases remaining between them. Germline V lookup: CDR1 GTSNPN, CDR2 SVGIG (reference sequence). This clonotype originated in a young man in good health. The source material was blood. The V gene is TRBV30, the J gene TRBJ2-1; D is ambiguous. CDR3 coding DNA: TGTGCCTGGAGTGTTTCAGGTTACAATGAGCAGTTCTTC. It specifies CAWSVSGYNEQFF.